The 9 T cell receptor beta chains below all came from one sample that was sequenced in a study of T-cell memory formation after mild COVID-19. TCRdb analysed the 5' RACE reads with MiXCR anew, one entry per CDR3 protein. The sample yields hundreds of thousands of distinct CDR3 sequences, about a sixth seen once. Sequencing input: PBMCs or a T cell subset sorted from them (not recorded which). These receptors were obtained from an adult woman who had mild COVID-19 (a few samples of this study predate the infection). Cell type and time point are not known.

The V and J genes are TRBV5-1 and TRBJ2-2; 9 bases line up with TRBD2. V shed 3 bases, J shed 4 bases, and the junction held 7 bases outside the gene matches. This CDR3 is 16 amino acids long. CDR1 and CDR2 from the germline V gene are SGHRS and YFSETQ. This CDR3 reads CASSSLAGAPTGELFF. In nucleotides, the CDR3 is TGCGCCAGCAGCTCGTTAGCGGGGGCCCCCACCGGGGAGCTGTTTTTT.

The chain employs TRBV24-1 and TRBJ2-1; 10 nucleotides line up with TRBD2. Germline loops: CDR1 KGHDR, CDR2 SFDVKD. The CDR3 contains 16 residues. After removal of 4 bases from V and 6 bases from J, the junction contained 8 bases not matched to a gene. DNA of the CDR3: TGTGCCACCAGTGACAATCCTAGCGGGAGCTTCAATGAGCAGTTCTTC. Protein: CATSDNPSGSFNEQFF.

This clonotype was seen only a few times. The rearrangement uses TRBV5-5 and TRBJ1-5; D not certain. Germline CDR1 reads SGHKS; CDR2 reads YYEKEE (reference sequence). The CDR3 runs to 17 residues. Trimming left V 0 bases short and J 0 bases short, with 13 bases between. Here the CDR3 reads CASSLVLGQPSNQPQHF. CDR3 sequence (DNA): TGTGCCAGCAGCTTGGTATTGGGTCAGCCTAGCAATCAGCCCCAGCATTTT.

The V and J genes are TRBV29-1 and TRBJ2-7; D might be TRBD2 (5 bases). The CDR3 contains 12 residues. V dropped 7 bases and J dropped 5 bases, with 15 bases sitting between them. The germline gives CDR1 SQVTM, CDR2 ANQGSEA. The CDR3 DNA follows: TGCAGCGCATGGCGGGTCGGGGACGAGCAGTACTTC. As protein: CSAWRVGDEQYF.

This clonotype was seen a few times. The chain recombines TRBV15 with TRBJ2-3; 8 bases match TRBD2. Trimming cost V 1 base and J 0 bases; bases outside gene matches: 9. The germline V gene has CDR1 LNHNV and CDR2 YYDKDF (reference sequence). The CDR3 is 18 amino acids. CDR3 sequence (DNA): TGTGCCACCAGCAGAGTGGCTAGCGGGTTATCTAGCACAGATACGCAGTATTTT. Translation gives CATSRVASGLSSTDTQYF.

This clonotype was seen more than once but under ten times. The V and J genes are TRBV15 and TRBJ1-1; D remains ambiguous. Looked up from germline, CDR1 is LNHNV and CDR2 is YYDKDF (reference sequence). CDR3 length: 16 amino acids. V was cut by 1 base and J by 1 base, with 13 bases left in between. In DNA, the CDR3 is TGTGCCACCAGCAGAGGTGGCGTGTTTGGGAACACTGAAGCTTTCTTT. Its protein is CATSRGGVFGNTEAFF.

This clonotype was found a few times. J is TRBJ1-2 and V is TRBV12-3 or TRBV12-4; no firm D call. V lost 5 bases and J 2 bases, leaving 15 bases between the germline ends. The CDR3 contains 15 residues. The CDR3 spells CASSTLGLTNYGYTF. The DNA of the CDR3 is TGTGCCAGCAGTACCCTGGGGTTAACGAACTATGGCTACACCTTC.

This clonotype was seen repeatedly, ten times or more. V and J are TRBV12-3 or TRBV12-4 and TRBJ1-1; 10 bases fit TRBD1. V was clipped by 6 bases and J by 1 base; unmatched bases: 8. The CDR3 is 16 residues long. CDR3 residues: CASSPPWDRGNTEAFF. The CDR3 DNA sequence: TGTGCCAGCAGCCCACCATGGGACAGGGGGAACACTGAAGCTTTCTTT.

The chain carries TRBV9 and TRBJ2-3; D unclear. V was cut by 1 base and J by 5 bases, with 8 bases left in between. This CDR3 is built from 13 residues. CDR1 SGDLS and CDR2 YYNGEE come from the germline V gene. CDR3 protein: CASSVLGVDTQYF. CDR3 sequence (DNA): TGTGCCAGCAGCGTACTGGGCGTAGATACGCAGTATTTT.